Listed here are 22 T cell receptor beta chains from one sample, sequenced in a study of shared clonotypes between healthy human individuals (dated by TCRdb to the early 2020s). The library relied on the immunoSEQ multiplex PCR assay. Entries here come from immuneACCESS through TCRdb and include only in-frame sequences with V and J called. Some clones fail to appear in such tables; in the studies checked, an unresolved V gene covers under half of the shortfall, and the cause of the remainder is unknown. The sample records 330,000 or so clones, approximately 74% of which are singletons. About a tenth of the sample is in the top ten clones. The sample was memory CD4+ T cells sorted from blood. This specimen's cell subset or site label, per the study, means: CD45RA-negative fraction. The receptor set was obtained from a man aged 30 to 39 in good health.

Concerning this clone itself: Other DNA sequences in this sample translate to the same CDR3. J is TRBJ2-7 and V is TRBV5-1, with D possibly TRBD1 on 6 matching bases. The V and J ends lost 2 bases and 3 bases respectively, with 9 bases between them. Germline lookup yields CDR1 SGHRS and CDR2 YFSETQ. The CDR3 is 13 residues long. CDR3: CASSLEQGYEQYF. The DNA of the CDR3 is TGCGCCAGCAGCTTAGAACAGGGCTACGAGCAGTACTTC.

In its sample, this clone was seen a few times. Other DNA sequences within the sample encode an identical CDR3. This rearrangement joins TRBV28 to TRBJ2-7, with TRBD1 identical over 7 bases. This CDR3 is built from 12 residues. Germline trimming cut 6 bases from V and 3 bases from J; bases unmatched to any gene: 2. Germline CDR1 reads MDHEN; CDR2 reads SYDVKM. In nucleotides, the CDR3 is TGTGCCAGCAGCGGGACAGACTACGAGCAGTACTTC. This translates into CASSGTDYEQYF.

The gene calls are TRBV19 and TRBJ1-5; D not resolved. The CDR3 runs to 14 residues. Germline CDR1 LNHDA, CDR2 SQIVND (reference sequence). The V and J ends lost 8 bases and 9 bases respectively, with 20 bases between them. This CDR3 is CASAVGTPNSPQHF. CDR3 sequence (DNA): TGTGCCAGTGCGGTCGGTACCCCCAATTCGCCCCAGCATTTT.

The CDR3 DNA reads TGTGCCACCAGCAGAGAGGACAGGGCTGGGGCCAACGTCCTGACTTTC. This codes for CATSREDRAGANVLTF. J is TRBJ2-6 and V is TRBV15; 8 nucleotides align to TRBD1. Losses at the gene ends were 0 bases for V and 2 bases for J; bases not matched to a gene: 0. Germline V lookup: CDR1 LNHNV, CDR2 YYDKDF (reference sequence). This CDR3 has 16 amino acids. Using reference TRBV15 and TRBJ2-6 for the parts outside the CDR3, the full variable domain is DAMVIQNPRYQVTQFGKPVTLSCSQTLNHNVMYWYQQKSSQAPKLLFHYYDKDFNNEADTPDNFQSRRPNTSFCFLDIRSPGLGDTAMYLCATSREDRAGANVLTFGAGSRLTVL.

The rearrangement links TRBV5-6 to TRBJ2-5, with 7 bases matching TRBD1. V lost 1 base to trimming and J lost 1 base; unmatched junction nucleotides: 7. Germline V gene data show CDR1 as SGHDT and CDR2 as YYEEEE. The CDR3 loop spans 16 amino acids. The CDR3 DNA reads TGTGCCAGCAGCTTGTTCACAGGGGCTCCCCAAGAGACCCAGTACTTC. Translated, it gives CASSLFTGAPQETQYF.

This rearrangement joins TRBV29-1 to TRBJ2-5; no reliable D call. V was pared by 4 bases and J by 11 bases, with 23 bases between. Germline CDR1 and CDR2: SQVTM and ANQGSEA. This CDR3 contains 14 residues. Here the CDR3 DNA reads TGCAGCGTTGGCGAAAGAAGCCCGCTACGAGAGCAGTACTTC. This codes for CSVGERSPLREQYF.

The V and J genes are TRBV10-1 and TRBJ2-3; the D is unclear. Germline V gene lookup returns CDR1 WNHNN and CDR2 SYGVQD (reference sequence). V was pared by 3 bases and J by 0 bases, with 4 bases between. CDR3 length: 13 residues. CDR3 residues: CASSDDSTDTQYF. The CDR3 DNA is TGCGCCAGCAGTGATGACAGCACAGATACGCAGTATTTT.

The chain carries TRBV7-7 and TRBJ1-5; 9 positions match TRBD1. Trimming cost V 5 bases and J 4 bases; bases outside gene matches: 3. Looked up from germline, CDR1 is SSHAT and CDR2 is FNYEAQ (reference sequence). This CDR3 spans 14 amino acids. Written as DNA, the CDR3 is TGTGCCAGCAGCCCGGACAGGGGTAATCAGCCCCAGCATTTT. This encodes CASSPDRGNQPQHF.

This chain uses TRBV5-1 with TRBJ2-5; 8 bases align to TRBD2. Germline loops: CDR1 SGHRS, CDR2 YFSETQ. Trimming took 2 bases from V and 3 from J; bases not matched to a gene: 3. There are 14 residues in the CDR3. CDR3 DNA sequence: TGCGCCAGCAGCTTCGGGACTAGGGAAGAGACCCAGTACTTC. Its protein product is CASSFGTREETQYF.

This chain joins TRBV4-3 and TRBJ1-2; D is uncertain. This CDR3 is built from 16 residues. V shed 3 bases and J shed 0 bases, with 14 bases lying between them. CDR1 and CDR2 (germline): LGHNA, YSLEER. In DNA form, the CDR3 reads TGCGCCAGCAGCCAGGAAAGTGGAATAGCTAACTATGGCTACACCTTC. Translating it yields CASSQESGIANYGYTF.

The CDR3 spells CASSDPRGGSNTGELFF. In DNA form, the CDR3 reads TGTGCCAGCAGTGATCCACGGGGGGGTTCGAACACCGGGGAGCTGTTTTTT. The V call is TRBV2, the J call TRBJ2-2; 8 positions match TRBD2. Germline V gene data show CDR1 as SNHLY and CDR2 as FYNNEI. The CDR3 is 17 amino acids. After removal of 3 bases from V and 0 bases from J, the junction contained 6 bases not matched to a gene.

This clone occurred a few times. The chain has TRBV28 and TRBJ1-1; a possible D gene is TRBD1 (5 bases). Germline CDR1 MDHEN, CDR2 SYDVKM. Trimming cost V 8 bases and J 11 bases, with 18 bases left between them. CDR3 size: 12 residues. The CDR3 DNA reads TGTGCCAGCTCGAGTCCAGGGACTACGGCTTTCTTT. Amino acids: CASSSPGTTAFF.

This chain uses TRBV19 with TRBJ2-3; D remains unclear. Looked up from germline, CDR1 is LNHDA and CDR2 is SQIVND (reference sequence). CDR3 size: 15 residues. V lost 2 bases to trimming and J lost 1 base, with 10 bases between them. The CDR3 DNA follows: TGTGCCAGTAGTATATCAGCAGTCGGCACAGATACGCAGTATTTT. Its protein is CASSISAVGTDTQYF.

The V gene is TRBV28, the J gene TRBJ1-1; D is possibly TRBD1 (6 bases). Germline-derived CDR1 and CDR2 are MDHEN and SYDVKM. The CDR3 runs 14 residues. The ends were cut back, 8 bases at V and 1 base at J, with 14 bases in the middle. The CDR3 DNA reads TGTGCCAGCGGGAGGGGGACGGGGAACACTGAAGCTTTCTTT. Translated: CASGRGTGNTEAFF.

This CDR3 reads CAISTSLSSYNEQFF. The CDR3 nucleotides read TGTGCCATCAGTACTAGCTTGAGCTCCTACAATGAGCAGTTCTTC. The chain uses TRBV10-3 and TRBJ2-1; possibly TRBD2 for D (6 bases). Germline loops: CDR1 ENHRY, CDR2 SYGVKD. Deletions cut 5 bases from V and 0 bases from J, with 11 bases between. The CDR3 contains 15 residues.

V gene TRBV6-1 combines with J gene TRBJ1-2, with D possibly being TRBD1 (5 bases). Germline CDR1 is MNHNS and CDR2 is SASEGT. The germline V and J ends were trimmed by 1 base and 0 bases, with 12 bases remaining between them. The CDR3 consists of 16 residues. This CDR3 reads CASSEVRRVTNYGYTF. The CDR3 nucleotides are TGTGCCAGCAGTGAAGTTCGCAGGGTCACTAACTATGGCTACACCTTC.

This chain uses TRBV2 with TRBJ1-6; D is undetermined. The ends were cut back, 2 bases at V and 3 bases at J, with 8 bases in the middle. This CDR3 contains 15 residues. CDR1 is SNHLY, CDR2 FYNNEI, per germline. CDR3 sequence reads: CASSEKRVYNSPLHF. In nucleotides, the CDR3 is TGTGCCAGCAGTGAAAAGAGGGTCTATAATTCACCCCTCCACTTT.

J is TRBJ1-6 and V is TRBV7-8, with a possible D match to TRBD1 (6 bases). CDR1 is SGHVS, CDR2 FQNEAQ, per germline. V was clipped by 2 bases and J by 5 bases, with 10 bases between them. The CDR3 is 15 residues long. The CDR3 protein is CASSLNRGNNSPLHF. CDR3 nucleotides: TGTGCCAGCAGCTTAAATAGGGGGAATAATTCACCCCTCCACTTT.

J is TRBJ2-2 and V is TRBV19; 9 bases map to TRBD1. The CDR3 is made up of 19 amino acids. Per germline, CDR1 LNHDA and CDR2 SQIVND (reference sequence). V lost 2 bases and J lost 6; bases outside the gene matches: 16. CDR3 sequence (DNA): TGTGCCAGTAGTATATTATCCGGGACAGGGACTAAAGGGGCCGGGGAGCTGTTTTTT. This sequence encodes CASSILSGTGTKGAGELFF.

The chain carries TRBV21-1 and TRBJ2-2; the table calls TRBD1, which could not be checked here. TRBV21-1 is flagged as a pseudogene. This CDR3 spans 14 amino acids. In DNA, the CDR3 is TGTGCCAGCAGCTCATCCGGGACAACCGGGGAGCTGTTTTTT. Protein product: CASSSSGTTGELFF.

The genes are TRBV7-9 and TRBJ1-2, with D unresolved. Between the trimmed V and J ends, which lost 3 bases and 3 bases, there was a span of 11 bases. Germline loops: CDR1 SEHNR, CDR2 FQNEAQ (reference sequence). The CDR3 covers 14 residues. The CDR3 region is CASSFRTDHYGYTF. CDR3 nucleotide sequence: TGTGCCAGCAGCTTCCGGACGGACCACTATGGCTACACCTTC.

This chain connects TRBV29-1 to TRBJ2-1, with D possibly being TRBD1 or TRBD2 (5 bases each). The CDR3 runs to 12 residues. The V gene's germline CDR1 is SQVTM and CDR2 ANQGSEA. Trimming stripped 6 bases from V and 4 bases from J, with 10 bases between. The CDR3 here is CSVGEQYNEQFF. CDR3 coding DNA: TGCAGCGTGGGGGAACAGTACAATGAGCAGTTCTTC.